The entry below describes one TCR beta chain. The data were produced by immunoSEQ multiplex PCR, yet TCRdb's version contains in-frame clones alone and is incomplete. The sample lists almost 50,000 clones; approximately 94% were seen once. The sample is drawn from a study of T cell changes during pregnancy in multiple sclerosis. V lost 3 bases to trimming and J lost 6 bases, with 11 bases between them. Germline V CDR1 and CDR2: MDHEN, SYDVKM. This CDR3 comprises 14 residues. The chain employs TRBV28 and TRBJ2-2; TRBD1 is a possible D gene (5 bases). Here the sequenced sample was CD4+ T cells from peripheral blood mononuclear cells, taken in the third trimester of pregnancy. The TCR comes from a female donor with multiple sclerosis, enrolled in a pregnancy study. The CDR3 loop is CASSFSGFPGELFF. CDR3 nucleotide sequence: TGTGCCAGCAGTTTTTCAGGGTTTCCCGGGGAGCTGTTTTTT.